The subject of this entry is one TCR beta chain. TCRdb's table, derived via immunoSEQ multiplex PCR, lists solely in-frame clones and lacks some. This table has under 95,000 clones, around 94% appearing once. This specimen comes from a study of cytomegalovirus exposure and HLA in healthy donors. Germline V CDR1 and CDR2: SQVTM, ANQGSEA. The length of the CDR3 is 13 residues. V shed 2 bases, J shed 1 base, and the junction held 1 base outside the gene matches. V usage is TRBV29-1 and J usage is TRBJ2-7, with 8 bases lining up with TRBD2. This clonotype originated in a woman younger than 30 in good health and CMV-seropositive. The sequenced sample consisted of PBMCs. CDR3 nucleotides: TGCAGCGTTGAAACTAGCGGATCCTACGAGCAGTACTTC. Translation: CSVETSGSYEQYF.